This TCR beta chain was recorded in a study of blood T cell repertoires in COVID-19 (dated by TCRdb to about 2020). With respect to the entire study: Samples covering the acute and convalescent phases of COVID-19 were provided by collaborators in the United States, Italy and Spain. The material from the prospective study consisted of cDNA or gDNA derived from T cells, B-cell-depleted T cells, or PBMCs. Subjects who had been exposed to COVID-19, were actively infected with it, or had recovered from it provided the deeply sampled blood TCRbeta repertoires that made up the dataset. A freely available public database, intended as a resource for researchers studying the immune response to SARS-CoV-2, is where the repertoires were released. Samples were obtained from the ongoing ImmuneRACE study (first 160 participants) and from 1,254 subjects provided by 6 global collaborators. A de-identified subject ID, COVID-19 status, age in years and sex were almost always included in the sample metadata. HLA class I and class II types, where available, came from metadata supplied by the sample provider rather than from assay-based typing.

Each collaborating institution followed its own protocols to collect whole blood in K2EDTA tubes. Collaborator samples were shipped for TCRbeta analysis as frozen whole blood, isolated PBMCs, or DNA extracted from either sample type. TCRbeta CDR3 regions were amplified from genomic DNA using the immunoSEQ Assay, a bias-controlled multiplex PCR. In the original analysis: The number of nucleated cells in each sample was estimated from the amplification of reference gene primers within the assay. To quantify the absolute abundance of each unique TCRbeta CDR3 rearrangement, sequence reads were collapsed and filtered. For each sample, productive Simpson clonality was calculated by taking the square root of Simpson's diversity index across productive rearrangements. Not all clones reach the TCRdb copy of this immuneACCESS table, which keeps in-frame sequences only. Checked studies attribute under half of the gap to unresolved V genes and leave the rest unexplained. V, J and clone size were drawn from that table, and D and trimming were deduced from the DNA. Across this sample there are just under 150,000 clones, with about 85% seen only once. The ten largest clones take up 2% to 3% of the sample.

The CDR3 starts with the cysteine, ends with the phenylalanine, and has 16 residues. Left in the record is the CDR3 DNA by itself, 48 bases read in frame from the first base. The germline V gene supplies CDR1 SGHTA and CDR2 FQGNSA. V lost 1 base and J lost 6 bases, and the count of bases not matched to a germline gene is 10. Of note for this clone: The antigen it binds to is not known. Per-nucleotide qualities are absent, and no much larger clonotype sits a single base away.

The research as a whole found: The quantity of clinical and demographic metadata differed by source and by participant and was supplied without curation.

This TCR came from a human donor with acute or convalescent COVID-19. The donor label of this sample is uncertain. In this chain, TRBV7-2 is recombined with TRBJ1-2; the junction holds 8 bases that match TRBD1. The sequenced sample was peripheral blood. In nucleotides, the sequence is TGTGCCAGCAGCTTAGTAACGGGCAGGGGGCGGAATGGCTACACCTTC. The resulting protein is CASSLVTGRGRNGYTF.